Sequencing of this TCR beta chain was carried out in a study of cytomegalovirus exposure and HLA in healthy donors. About this clone: Its specificity is not known.

Overall study results and limits: A later analysis by the authors found several of the most significant clusters apparently linked to common viral pathogens. Earlier results showed most TCR beta V segments being productive about 87% or about 30% of the time. There were 150 to 200 TCR beta chains listed as cytomegalovirus-associated. Highly shared variants forming one cluster were likely a sequencing artifact.

A multiplex PCR was run with 60 Vbeta primers and 13 Jbeta primers. Clones were read by immunoSEQ multiplex PCR, and TCRdb kept only the in-frame ones, dropping some. The table has a few hundred thousand clones, approximately 78% seen once. Germline assignment: CDR1 LNHDA and CDR2 SQIVND (reference sequence). V lost 6 bases, J lost 3 bases, and 8 bases stayed unmatched. This CDR3 has 16 residues. Sequences were obtained from PBMCs. This sequence joins TRBV19 and TRBJ2-1; 10 bases agree with TRBD2. The source is a man aged 30 to 39 in good health and CMV-seronegative. The CDR3 sequence is CASSREWTSGYNEQFF. CDR3 bases: TGTGCCAGTAGCAGAGAATGGACTAGCGGCTACAATGAGCAGTTCTTC.